The clone carrying this T cell receptor beta chain was seen repeatedly, ten times or more. What it binds is not known. The data were taken from a study of CD8 T cells in ankylosing spondylitis. General observations from the study: Disease-linked clones were CD8+ and relatively rare in peripheral blood. A TCR beta motif of eight or nine highly homologous variants seemed to mark ankylosing spondylitis blood. Matched synovial fluid from ankylosing spondylitis patients was reported to be enriched for disease-linked clones.

Molecular-barcoded quantitative 5'-RACE produced these TCR beta libraries. In TCRdb, the 5' RACE reads were re-called with MiXCR into one record per CDR3 protein. This sample has roughly 230,000 distinct CDR3 sequences, with approximately 10% found just once. Sequences were obtained from blood, either unsorted or a sorted T cell fraction (not recorded which). The origin of this receptor is a male donor with ankylosing spondylitis or in good health (not recorded which).

The CDR3 loop is CASSLVERRMNTEAFF. The DNA for the CDR3 is TGCGCCAGCAGCTTGGTTGAGAGGCGCATGAACACTGAAGCTTTCTTT. The chain couples TRBV5-1 to TRBJ1-1, with no clear D. The germline gives CDR1 SGHRS, CDR2 YFSETQ. CDR3 size: 16 residues. Trimming cost V 0 bases and J 0 bases, with 12 bases left between them.